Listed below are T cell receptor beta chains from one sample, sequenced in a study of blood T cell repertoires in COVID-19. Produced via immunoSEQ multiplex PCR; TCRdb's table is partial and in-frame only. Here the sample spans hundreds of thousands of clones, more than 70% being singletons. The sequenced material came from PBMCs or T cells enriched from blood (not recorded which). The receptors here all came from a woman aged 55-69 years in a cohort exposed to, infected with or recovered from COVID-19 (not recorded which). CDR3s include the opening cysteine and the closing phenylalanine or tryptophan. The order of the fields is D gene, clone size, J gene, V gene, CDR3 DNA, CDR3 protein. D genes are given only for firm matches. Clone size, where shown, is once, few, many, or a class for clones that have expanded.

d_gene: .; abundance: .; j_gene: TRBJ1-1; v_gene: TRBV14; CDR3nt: TGTGCCAGCAGCCAAGTGTCAGGTGTAGACACTGAAGCTTTCTTT; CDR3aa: CASSQVSGVDTEAFF
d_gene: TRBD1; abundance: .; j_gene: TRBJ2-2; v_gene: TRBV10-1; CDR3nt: TGCGCCATTACCGGGACAGGGGGGATCACCGGGGAGCTGTTTTTT; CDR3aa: CAITGTGGITGELFF
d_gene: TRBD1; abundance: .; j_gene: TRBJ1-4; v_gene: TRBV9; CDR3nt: TGTGCCAGCAGCTCACACAGGGGGCGAGGGGGTAATGAAAAACTGTTTTTT; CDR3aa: CASSSHRGRGGNEKLFF
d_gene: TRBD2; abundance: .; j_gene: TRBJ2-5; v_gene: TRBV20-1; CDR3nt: TGCAGTGCTAGTAGGGGCGGGAGTTCACAAGAGACCCAGTACTTC; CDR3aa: CSASRGGSSQETQYF
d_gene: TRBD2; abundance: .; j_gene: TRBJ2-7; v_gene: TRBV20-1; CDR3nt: TGCAGTGCTAGTAGACTAGCGGGATACGAGCAGTACTTC; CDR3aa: CSASRLAGYEQYF
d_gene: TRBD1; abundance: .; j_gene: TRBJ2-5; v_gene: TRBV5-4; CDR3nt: TGTGCCAGCAGCGACAGGGGGCCTGAGACCCAGTACTTC; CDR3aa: CASSDRGPETQYF
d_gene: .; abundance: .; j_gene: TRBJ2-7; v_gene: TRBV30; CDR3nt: TGTGCCTGGAGTGGGCAGATAAACTACGAGCAGTACTTC; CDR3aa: CAWSGQINYEQYF
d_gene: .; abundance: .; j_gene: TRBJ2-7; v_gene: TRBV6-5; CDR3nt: TGTGCCAGCACCTACCTGCTTACCGCTTACGAGCAGTACTTC; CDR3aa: CASTYLLTAYEQYF
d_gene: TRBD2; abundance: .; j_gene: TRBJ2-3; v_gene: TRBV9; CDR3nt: TGTGCCAGCAGCGTAGGACGGGCGGGAGGGAGTACGCAGTATTTT; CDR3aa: CASSVGRAGGSTQYF
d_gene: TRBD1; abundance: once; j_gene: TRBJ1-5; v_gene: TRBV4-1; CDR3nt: TGCGCCAGCAGCCCCCGACCGGGACAGGGGGCCGGTCAGCCCCAGCATTTT; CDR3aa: CASSPRPGQGAGQPQHF
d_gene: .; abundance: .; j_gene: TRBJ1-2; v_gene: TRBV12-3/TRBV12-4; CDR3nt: TGTGCCAGCAGTTTAAGGGGATATGGCTACACCTTC; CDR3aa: CASSLRGYGYTF
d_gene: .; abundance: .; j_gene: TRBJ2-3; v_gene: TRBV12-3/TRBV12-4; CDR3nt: TGTGCCAGCAGGAGAGGGTTAGATACGCAGTATTTT; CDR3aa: CASRRGLDTQYF
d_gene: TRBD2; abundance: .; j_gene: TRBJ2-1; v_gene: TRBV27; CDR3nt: TGTGCCAGCAGTTCCCCTGGGCGGGAGGGCCCCTACAATGAGCAGTTCTTC; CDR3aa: CASSSPGREGPYNEQFF
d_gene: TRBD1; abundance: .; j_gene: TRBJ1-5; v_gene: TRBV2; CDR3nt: TGTGCCAGCAGGGGAGGGACAGGTTACAATCAGCCCCAGCATTTT; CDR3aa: CASRGGTGYNQPQHF
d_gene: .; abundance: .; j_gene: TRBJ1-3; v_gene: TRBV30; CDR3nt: TGTGCCTGGAGTGTAGGGGGCTCTGGAAACACCATATATTTT; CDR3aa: CAWSVGGSGNTIYF
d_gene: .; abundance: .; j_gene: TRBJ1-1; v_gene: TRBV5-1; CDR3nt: TGCGCCAGCAGCTTGATACCCAGTCCCACTGAAGCTTTCTTT; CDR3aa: CASSLIPSPTEAFF
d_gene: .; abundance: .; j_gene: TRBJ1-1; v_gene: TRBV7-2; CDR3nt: TGTGCCAGCAGCCTGATTGGGCCGGGGACTGAAGCTTTCTTT; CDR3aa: CASSLIGPGTEAFF
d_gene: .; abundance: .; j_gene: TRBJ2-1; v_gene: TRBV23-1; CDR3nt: TGCGCCAGCAGTCCCTGGGCCAGGGCTGCCTACAATGAGCAGTTCTTC; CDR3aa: CASSPWARAAYNEQFF
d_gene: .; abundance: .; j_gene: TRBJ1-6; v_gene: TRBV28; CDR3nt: TGTGCCAGCAGTTATAGTACAGGGTGGAGTTCACCCCTCCACTTT; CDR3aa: CASSYSTGWSSPLHF
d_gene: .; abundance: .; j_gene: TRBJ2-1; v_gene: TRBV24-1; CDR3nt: TGTGCCACCAGTGATCCGAAAGGGGGTAATGAGCAGTTCTTC; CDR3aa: CATSDPKGGNEQFF
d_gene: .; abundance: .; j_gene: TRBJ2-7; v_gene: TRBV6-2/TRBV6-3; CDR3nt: TGTGCCAGCAGTCCCCGACTACAAACAAGCTCCTACGAGCAGTACTTC; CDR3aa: CASSPRLQTSSYEQYF
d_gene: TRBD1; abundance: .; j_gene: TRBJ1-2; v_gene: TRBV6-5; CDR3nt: TGTGCCAGCAGGTTGACAGGGCGTTCTAACTATGGCTACACCTTC; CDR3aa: CASRLTGRSNYGYTF
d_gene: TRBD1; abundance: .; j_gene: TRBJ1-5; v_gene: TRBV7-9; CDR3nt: TGTGCCAGCAGCTTAGACAGGGGCAAGGGTAATCAGCCCCAGCATTTT; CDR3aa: CASSLDRGKGNQPQHF
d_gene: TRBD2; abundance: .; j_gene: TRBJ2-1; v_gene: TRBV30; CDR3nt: TGTGCCTGGAGTCCCCCGGGACTAGCGGGCCAGCAGTTCTTC; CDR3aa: CAWSPPGLAGQQFF
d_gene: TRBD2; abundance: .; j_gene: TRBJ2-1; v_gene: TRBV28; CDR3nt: TGTGCCAGCAGTTTAGGAACGGGGGGGGCCAATGAGCAGTTCTTC; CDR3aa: CASSLGTGGANEQFF
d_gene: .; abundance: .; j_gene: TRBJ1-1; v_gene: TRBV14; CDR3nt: TGTGCCAGCAGCCCACACCTTGACAGCACTGAAGCTTTCTTT; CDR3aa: CASSPHLDSTEAFF
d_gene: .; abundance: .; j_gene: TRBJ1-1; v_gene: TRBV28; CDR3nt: TGTGCCAGCAGTCTGTCGAAACAGGGTGAAGCTTTCTTT; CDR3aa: CASSLSKQGEAFF
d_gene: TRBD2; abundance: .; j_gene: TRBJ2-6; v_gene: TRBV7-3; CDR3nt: TGTGCCAGCAGCTCAAAGGGACTATCCTCTGGGGCCAACGTCCTGACTTTC; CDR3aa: CASSSKGLSSGANVLTF
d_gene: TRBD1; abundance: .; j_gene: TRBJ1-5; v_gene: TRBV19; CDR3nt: TGTGCCAGTAGTAGGGACAGGGAAGGGCGCAATCAGCCCCAGCATTTT; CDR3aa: CASSRDREGRNQPQHF
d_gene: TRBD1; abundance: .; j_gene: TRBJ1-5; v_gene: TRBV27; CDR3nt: TGTGCCAGCAGCCGAGACAGGGGCGGCAATCAGCCCCAGCATTTT; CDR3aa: CASSRDRGGNQPQHF
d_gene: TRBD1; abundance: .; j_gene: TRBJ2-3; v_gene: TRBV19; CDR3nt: TGTGCCAGTAGTACGGGACAGGGGTTGGTGGATACGCAGTATTTT; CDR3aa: CASSTGQGLVDTQYF
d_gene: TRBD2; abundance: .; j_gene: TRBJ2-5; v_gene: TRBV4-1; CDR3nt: TGCGCCAGCAGCCAACAGGGACTAGCGGGCCGGGGGCTCCAAGAGACCCAGTACTTC; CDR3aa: CASSQQGLAGRGLQETQYF
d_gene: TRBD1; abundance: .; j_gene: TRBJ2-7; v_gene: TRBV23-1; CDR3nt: TGCGCCAGCAGTCAACCGGACAGGGGCCAATCCTACGAGCAGTACTTC; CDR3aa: CASSQPDRGQSYEQYF
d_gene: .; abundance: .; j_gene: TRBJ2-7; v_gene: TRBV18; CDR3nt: TGTGCCAGCTCACCTGGGGCAGGGTCCTACGAGCAGTACTTC; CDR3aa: CASSPGAGSYEQYF
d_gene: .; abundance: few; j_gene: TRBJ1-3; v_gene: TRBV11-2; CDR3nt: TGTGCCAGCAGCTATTCCGGGACAATCAGAAACACCATATATTTT; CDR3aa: CASSYSGTIRNTIYF
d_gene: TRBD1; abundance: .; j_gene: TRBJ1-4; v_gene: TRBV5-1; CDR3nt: TGCGCCAGTAGGGGACAGGGAAGGCCTGAAAAACTGTTTTTT; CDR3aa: CASRGQGRPEKLFF
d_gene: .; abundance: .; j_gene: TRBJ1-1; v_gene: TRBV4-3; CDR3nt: TGCGCCAGCAGCCAAGCCCAGGGATGGGGCACTGAAGCTTTCTTT; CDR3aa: CASSQAQGWGTEAFF
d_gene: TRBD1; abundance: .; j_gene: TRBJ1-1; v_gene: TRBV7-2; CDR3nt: TGTGCCAGCAGCGCGTTGGGACAGGGAGTCACTGAAGCTTTCTTT; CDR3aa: CASSALGQGVTEAFF
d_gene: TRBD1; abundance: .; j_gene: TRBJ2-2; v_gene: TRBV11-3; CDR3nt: TGTGCCAGCAGTCCAGGGGGATTTCCCGGGGAGCTGTTTTTT; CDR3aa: CASSPGGFPGELFF
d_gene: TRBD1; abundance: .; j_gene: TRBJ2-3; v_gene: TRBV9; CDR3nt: TGTGCCAGCAGCGTGGGGACAGGGAGAATCACAGATACGCAGTATTTT; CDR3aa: CASSVGTGRITDTQYF
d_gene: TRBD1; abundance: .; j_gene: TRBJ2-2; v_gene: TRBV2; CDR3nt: TGTGCCAGCAGTCCCGGGACAGGTTTCGCGAACACCGGGGAGCTGTTTTTT; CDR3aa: CASSPGTGFANTGELFF
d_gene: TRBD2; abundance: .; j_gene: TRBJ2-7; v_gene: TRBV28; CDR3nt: TGTGCCGGGGGGACTAAGGTTCCGGGCGAGCAGTACTTC; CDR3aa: CAGGTKVPGEQYF
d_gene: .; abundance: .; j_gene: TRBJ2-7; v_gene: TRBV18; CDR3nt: TGTGCCAGCTCACCACTAGCACAGGCCTACGAGCAGTACTTC; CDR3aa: CASSPLAQAYEQYF
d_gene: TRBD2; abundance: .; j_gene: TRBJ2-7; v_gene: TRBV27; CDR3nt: TGTGCCAGCAGTTTGGGACTAGCGAGTTACGAGCAGTACTTC; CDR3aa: CASSLGLASYEQYF
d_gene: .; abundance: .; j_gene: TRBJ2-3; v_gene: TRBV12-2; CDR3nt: TGTGCAAGTCGCTTAGCTGGACTAGCGGGGCCCACAGATACGCAGTATTTT; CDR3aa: CASRLAGLAGPTDTQYF
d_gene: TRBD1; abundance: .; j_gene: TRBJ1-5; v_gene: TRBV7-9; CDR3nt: TGTGCCAGCAGCTCAAAGGGGGCAGGGCAGCCCCAGCATTTT; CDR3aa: CASSSKGAGQPQHF
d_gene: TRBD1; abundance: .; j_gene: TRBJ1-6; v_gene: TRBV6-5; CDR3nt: TGTGCCAGCAGACAGACAGGGCATTCACCCCTCCACTTT; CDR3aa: CASRQTGHSPLHF
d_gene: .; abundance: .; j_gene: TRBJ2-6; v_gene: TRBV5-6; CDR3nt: TGTGCCAGCAAGGTCGTAGGAACAGCCTCTGGGGCCAACGTCCTGACTTTC; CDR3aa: CASKVVGTASGANVLTF
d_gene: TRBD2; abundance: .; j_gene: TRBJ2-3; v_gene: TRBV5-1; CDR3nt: TGCGCCAGCAGTTACTCATCCGGGCGGGGGAGCACAGATACGCAGTATTTT; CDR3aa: CASSYSSGRGSTDTQYF
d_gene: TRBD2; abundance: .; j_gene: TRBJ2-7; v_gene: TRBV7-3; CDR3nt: TGTGCCAGCAGCTCAAGCGGGGGCGGATCCTACGAGCAGTACTTC; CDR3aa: CASSSSGGGSYEQYF
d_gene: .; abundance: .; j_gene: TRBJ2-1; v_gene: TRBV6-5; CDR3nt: TGTGCCAGCAGTTACGGCGGACAGACCTACAATGAGCAGTTCTTC; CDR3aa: CASSYGGQTYNEQFF
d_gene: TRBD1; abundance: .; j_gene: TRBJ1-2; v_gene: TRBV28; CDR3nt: TGTGCCAGCAGTTTATCCCTCGGACAGGGGGCCCATGGCTACACCTTC; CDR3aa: CASSLSLGQGAHGYTF
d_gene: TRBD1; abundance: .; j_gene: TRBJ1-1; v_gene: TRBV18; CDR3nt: TGTGCCAGCTCACCGGGACAGGGGACTTCTGAAGCTTTCTTT; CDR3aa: CASSPGQGTSEAFF
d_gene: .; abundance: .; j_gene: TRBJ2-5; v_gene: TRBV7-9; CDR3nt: TGTGCCGGGGGCGGGAGAGGAGAGACCCAGTACTTC; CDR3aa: CAGGGRGETQYF
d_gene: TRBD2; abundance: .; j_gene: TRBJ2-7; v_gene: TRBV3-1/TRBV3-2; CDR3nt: TGTGCCAGCAGCGTAGCGGGAGGGCCCTCCGAGCAGTACTTC; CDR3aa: CASSVAGGPSEQYF
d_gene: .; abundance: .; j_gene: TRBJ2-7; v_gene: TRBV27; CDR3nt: TGTGCCAGCAGACCCCTCGACAGGGACTTTTACGAGCAGTACTTC; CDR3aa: CASRPLDRDFYEQYF
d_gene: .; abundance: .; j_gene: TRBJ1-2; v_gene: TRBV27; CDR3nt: TGTGCCAGCAAGGAACGGGGGGACTATGGCTACACCTTC; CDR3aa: CASKERGDYGYTF
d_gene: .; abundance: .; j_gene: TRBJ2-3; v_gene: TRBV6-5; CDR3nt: TGTGCCAGCAGGGACTTTAGCACAGATACGCAGTATTTT; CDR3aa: CASRDFSTDTQYF
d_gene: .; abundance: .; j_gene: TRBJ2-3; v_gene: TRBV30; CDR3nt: TGTGCCTGGAATAGGGAGATAAGCACAGATACGCAGTATTTT; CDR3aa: CAWNREISTDTQYF
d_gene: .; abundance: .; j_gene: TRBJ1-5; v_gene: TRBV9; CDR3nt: TGTGCCAGCAGCGTAGATGATAACTACCAGCCCCAGCATTTT; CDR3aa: CASSVDDNYQPQHF